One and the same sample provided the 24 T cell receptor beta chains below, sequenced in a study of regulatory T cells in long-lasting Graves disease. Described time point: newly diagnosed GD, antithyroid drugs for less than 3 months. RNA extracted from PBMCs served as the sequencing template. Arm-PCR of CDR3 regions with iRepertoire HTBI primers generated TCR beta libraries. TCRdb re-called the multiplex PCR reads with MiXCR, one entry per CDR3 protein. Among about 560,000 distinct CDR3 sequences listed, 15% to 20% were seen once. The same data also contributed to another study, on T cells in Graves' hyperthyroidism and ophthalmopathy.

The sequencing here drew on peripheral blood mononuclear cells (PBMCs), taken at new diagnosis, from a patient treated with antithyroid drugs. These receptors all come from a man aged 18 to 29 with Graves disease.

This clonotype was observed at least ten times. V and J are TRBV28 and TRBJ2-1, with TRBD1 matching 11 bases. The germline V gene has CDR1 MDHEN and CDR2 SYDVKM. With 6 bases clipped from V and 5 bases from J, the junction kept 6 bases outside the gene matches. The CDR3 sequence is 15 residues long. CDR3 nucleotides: TGTGCCAGCAGGGGGACAGGGGGTGACCACAATGAGCAGTTCTTC. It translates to CASRGTGGDHNEQFF.

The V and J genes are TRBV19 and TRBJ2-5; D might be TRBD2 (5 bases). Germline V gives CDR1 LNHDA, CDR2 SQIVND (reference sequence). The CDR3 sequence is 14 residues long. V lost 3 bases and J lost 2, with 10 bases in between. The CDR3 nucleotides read TGTGCCAGTAGTATGAGGGTCAGACAAGAGACCCAGTACTTC. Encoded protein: CASSMRVRQETQYF.

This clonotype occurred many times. CDR3 residues: CSARPREFSTDTQYF. CDR3 nucleotide sequence: TGCAGTGCTAGACCCCGGGAGTTTAGCACAGATACGCAGTATTTT. The J gene is TRBJ2-3, the V gene TRBV20-1; tentative D call: TRBD2 (6 bases). The germline CDR1 and CDR2 sequences are DFQATT and SNEGSKA (reference sequence). CDR3 length: 15 residues. V lost 2 bases and J lost 0, with 12 bases in between.

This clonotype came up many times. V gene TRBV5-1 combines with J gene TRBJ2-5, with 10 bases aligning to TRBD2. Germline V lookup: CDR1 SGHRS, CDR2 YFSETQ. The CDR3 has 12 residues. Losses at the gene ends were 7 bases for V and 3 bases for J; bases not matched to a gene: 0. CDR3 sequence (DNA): TGCGCCAGCGGACTAGCGGAAGAGACCCAGTACTTC. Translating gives CASGLAEETQYF.

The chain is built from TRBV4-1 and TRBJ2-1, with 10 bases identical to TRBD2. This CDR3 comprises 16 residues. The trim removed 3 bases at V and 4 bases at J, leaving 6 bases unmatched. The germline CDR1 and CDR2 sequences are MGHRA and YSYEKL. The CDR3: CASSQDTSGKYNEQFF. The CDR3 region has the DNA TGCGCCAGCAGCCAGGATACTAGCGGGAAGTACAATGAGCAGTTCTTC.

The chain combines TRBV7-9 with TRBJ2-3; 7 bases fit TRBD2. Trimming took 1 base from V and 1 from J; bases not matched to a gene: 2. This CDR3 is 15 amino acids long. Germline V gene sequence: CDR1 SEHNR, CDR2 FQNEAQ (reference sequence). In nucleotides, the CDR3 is TGTGCCAGCAGCTTAGATGCGGGAGGCACAGATACGCAGTATTTT. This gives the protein CASSLDAGGTDTQYF.

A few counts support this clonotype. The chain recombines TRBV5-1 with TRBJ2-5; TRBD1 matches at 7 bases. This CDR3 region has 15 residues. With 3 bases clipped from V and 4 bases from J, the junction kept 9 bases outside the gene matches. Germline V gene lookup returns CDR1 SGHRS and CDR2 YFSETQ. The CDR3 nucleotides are TGCGCCAGCAGCTCACTGACAGGGATAGGAGAGACCCAGTACTTC. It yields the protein CASSSLTGIGETQYF.

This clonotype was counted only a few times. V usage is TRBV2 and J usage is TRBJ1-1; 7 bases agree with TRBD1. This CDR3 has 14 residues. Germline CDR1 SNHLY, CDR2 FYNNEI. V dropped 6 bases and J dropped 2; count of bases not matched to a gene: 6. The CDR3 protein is CASRDGTDNTEAFF. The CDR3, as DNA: TGTGCCAGCAGAGACGGGACAGATAACACTGAAGCTTTCTTT.

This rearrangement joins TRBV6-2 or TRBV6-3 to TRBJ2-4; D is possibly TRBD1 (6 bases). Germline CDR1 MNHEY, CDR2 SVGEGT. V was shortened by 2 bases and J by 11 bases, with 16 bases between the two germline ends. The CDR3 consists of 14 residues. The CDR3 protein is CASSYAPGGSLQYF. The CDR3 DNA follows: TGTGCCAGCAGTTACGCCCCTGGGGGCAGTCTTCAGTACTTC.

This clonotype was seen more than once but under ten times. The CDR3 loop reads CASSQGDFDEQYF. Here the CDR3 DNA reads TGTGCCAGCAGTCAGGGGGATTTTGACGAGCAGTACTTC. This rearrangement joins TRBV11-3 to TRBJ2-7, with 7 nucleotides matching TRBD1. Unmatched junction bases numbered 7, after V lost 6 bases and J lost 5 bases. CDR1 is SGHNT and CDR2 is YENEEA in the germline V gene. CDR3 length: 13 amino acids. The whole variable domain, remainder taken from reference TRBV11-3 and TRBJ2-7, is EAGVVQSPRYKIIEKKQPVAFWCNPISGHNTLYWYLQNLGQGPELLIRYENEEAVDDSQLPKDRFSAERLKGVDSTLKIQPAELGDSAVYLCASSQGDFDEQYFGPGTRLTVT.

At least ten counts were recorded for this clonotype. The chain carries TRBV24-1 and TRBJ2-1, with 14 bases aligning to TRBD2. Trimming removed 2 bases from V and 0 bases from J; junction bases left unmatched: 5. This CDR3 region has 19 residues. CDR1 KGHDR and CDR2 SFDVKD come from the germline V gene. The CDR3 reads CATSDSGTSGGSSYNEQFF. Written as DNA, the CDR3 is TGTGCCACCAGTGATTCCGGGACTAGCGGGGGAAGCTCCTACAATGAGCAGTTCTTC.

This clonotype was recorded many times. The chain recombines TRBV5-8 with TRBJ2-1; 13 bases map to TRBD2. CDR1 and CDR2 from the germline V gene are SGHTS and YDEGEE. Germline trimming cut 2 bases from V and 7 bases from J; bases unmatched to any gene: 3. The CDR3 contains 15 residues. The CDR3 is CASSLQLAGGNEQFF. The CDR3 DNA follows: TGTGCCAGCAGCTTACAACTAGCGGGAGGGAATGAGCAGTTCTTC.

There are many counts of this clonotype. DNA of the CDR3: TGTGCCAGCACTAGCGGGCACCATACGCAGTATTTT. Translation: CASTSGHHTQYF. The chain is built from TRBV6-2 or TRBV6-3 and TRBJ2-3; the match to TRBD2 covers 8 bases. V gave up 7 bases and J gave up 7 bases; unmatched junction bases: 4. CDR3 length equals 12 residues. Germline V gene lookup returns CDR1 MNHEY and CDR2 SVGEGT.

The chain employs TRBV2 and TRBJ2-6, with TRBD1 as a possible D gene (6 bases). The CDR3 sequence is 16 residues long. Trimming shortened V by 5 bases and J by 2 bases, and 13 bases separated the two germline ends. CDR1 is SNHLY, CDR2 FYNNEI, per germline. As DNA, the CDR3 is TGTGCCAGCAGTTCAGCCAGGGGCCCTGGGGCCAACGTCCTGACTTTC. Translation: CASSSARGPGANVLTF.

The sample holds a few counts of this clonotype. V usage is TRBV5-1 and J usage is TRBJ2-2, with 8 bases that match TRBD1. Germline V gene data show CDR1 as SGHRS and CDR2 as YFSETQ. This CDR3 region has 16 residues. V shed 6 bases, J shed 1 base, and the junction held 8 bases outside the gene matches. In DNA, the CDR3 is TGCGCCAGCACCATCGGACAGGGTCGGAACACCGGGGAGCTGTTTTTT. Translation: CASTIGQGRNTGELFF.

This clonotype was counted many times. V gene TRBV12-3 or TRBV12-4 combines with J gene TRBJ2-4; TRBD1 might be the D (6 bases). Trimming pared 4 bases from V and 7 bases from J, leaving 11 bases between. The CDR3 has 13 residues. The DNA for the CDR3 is TGTGCCAGCAGTTCGAGGGGGTCTAACATTCAGTACTTC. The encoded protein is CASSSRGSNIQYF.

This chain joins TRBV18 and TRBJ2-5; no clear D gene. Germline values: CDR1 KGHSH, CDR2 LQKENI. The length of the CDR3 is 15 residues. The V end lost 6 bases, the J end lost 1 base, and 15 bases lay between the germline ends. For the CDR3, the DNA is TGTGCCAGCTCTACCCCAGGCAGGCTCCAAGAGACCCAGTACTTC. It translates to CASSTPGRLQETQYF.

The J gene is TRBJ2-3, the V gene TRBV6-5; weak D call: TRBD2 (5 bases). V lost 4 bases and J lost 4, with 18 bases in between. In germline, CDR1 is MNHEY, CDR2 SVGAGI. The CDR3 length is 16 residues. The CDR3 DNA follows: TGTGCCAGCAGTTTCTCCGGGGTAGGGTTCGCAGATACGCAGTATTTT. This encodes CASSFSGVGFADTQYF.

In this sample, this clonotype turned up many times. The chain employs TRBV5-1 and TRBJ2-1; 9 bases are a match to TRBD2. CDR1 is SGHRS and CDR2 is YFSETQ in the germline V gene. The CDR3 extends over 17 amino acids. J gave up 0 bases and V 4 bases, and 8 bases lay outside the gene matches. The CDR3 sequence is CASSPYLAGSSYNEQFF. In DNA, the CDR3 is TGCGCCAGCAGCCCCTACCTAGCGGGAAGCTCCTACAATGAGCAGTTCTTC.

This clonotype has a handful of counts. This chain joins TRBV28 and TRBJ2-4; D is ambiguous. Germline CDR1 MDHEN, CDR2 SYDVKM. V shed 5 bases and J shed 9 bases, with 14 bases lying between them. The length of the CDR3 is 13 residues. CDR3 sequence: CASSNEVSGIQYF. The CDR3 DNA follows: TGTGCCAGCAGTAATGAGGTCTCCGGCATTCAGTACTTC.

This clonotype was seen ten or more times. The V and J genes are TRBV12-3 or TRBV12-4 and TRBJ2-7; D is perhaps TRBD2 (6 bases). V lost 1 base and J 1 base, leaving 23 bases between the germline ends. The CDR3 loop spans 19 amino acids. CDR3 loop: CASSLGSPLAGRQSYEQYF. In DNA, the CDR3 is TGTGCCAGCAGTTTAGGTTCCCCCCTGGCGGGACGACAGTCCTACGAGCAGTACTTC.

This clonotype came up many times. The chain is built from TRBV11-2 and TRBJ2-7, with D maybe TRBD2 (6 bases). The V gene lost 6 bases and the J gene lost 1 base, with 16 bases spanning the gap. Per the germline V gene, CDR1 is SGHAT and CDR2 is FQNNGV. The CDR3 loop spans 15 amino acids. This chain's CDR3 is CASRSLSGRSYEQYF. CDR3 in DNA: TGTGCCAGCAGGTCCCTCAGCGGGCGATCCTACGAGCAGTACTTC. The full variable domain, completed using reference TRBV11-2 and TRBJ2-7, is EAGVAQSPRYKIIEKRQSVAFWCNPISGHATLYWYQQILGQGPKLLIQFQNNGVVDDSQLPKDRFSAERLKGVDSTLKIQPAKLEDSAVYLCASRSLSGRSYEQYFGPGTRLTVT.

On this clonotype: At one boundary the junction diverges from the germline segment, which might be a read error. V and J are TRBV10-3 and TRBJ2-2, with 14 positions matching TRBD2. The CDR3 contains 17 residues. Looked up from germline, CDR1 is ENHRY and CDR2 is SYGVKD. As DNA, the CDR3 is TGTGCCGTCAGTGACCCGGGACTAGCGGGAGAGAACGGGGAGCTGTTTTTT. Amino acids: CAVSDPGLAGENGELFF.

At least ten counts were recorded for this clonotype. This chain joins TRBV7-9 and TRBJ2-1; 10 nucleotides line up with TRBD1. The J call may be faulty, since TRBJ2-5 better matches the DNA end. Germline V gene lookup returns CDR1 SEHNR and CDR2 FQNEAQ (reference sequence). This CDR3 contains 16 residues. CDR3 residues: CASSLWGTGVQETQYF. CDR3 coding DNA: TGTGCCAGCAGCTTATGGGGGACAGGGGTCCAAGAGACCCAGTACTTC.